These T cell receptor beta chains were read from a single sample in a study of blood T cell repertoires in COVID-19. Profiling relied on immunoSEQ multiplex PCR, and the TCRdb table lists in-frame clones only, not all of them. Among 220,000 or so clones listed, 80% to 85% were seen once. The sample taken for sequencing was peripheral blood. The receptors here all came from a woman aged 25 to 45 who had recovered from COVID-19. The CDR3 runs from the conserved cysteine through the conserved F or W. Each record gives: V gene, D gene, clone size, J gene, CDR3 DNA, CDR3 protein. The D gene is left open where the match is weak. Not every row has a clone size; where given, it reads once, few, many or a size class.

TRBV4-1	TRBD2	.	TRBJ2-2	TGCGCCAGCAGCCAAGTATTAGCGGGAGGGCCGAGCACCGGGGAGCTGTTTTTT	CASSQVLAGGPSTGELFF
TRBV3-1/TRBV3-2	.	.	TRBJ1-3	TGTGCCAGCAGCCTGGGACACCGGTCTGGAAACACCATATATTTT	CASSLGHRSGNTIYF
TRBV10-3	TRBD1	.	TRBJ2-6	TGTGCCATCAGTGATATCGGACAGGGGGGCTCTGGGGCCAACGTCCTGACTTTC	CAISDIGQGGSGANVLTF
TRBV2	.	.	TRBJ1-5	TGTGCCAGCAGCGCCGCGAAGGGGAGCAATCAGCCCCAGCATTTT	CASSAAKGSNQPQHF
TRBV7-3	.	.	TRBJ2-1	TGTGCCAGCAGCTCCCGAGGGCCTAGCAATGAGCAGTTCTTC	CASSSRGPSNEQFF
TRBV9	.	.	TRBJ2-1	TGTGCCAGCAGCGTACAAGCGGGTCCCTACAATGAGCAGTTCTTC	CASSVQAGPYNEQFF
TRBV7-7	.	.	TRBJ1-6	TGTGCCAGCAGCCTGATGTTCAGGGAGGAGTCACCCCTCCACTTT	CASSLMFREESPLHF
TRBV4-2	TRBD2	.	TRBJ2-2	TGTGCCAGCAGACTGGAAGCGGGAGGGCCAGGCACCGGGGAGCTGTTTTTT	CASRLEAGGPGTGELFF
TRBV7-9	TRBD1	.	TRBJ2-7	TGTGCCAGCAGCCCCTGGGACAGGGACGAGCAGTACTTC	CASSPWDRDEQYF
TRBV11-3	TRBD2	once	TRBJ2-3	TGTGCCAGCAGCTCTGCGGGAGGCCGCACAGATACGCAGTATTTT	CASSSAGGRTDTQYF
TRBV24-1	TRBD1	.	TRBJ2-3	TGTGCCACCAGTGATTTCCAGGGGGAAAGGGATACGCAGTATTTT	CATSDFQGERDTQYF
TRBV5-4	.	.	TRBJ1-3	TGTGCCAGCAGGCCTCAGGGAACTGGAAACACCATATATTTT	CASRPQGTGNTIYF
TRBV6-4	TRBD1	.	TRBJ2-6	TGTGCCAGCAGTGCACAGGGGGTTGGGGCCAACGTCCTGACTTTC	CASSAQGVGANVLTF
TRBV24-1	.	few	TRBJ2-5	TGTGCCACCAGTCAACAGGACCTGGAGACCCAGTACTTC	CATSQQDLETQYF
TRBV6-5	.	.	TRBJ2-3	TGTGCCAGCAGTAGCCCAGGGGCAGATACGCAGTATTTT	CASSSPGADTQYF
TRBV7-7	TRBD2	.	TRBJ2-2	TGTGCCAGCAGCTACATAGTGGCTAGCGGGAGGGCTGACACCGGGGAGCTGTTTTTT	CASSYIVASGRADTGELFF